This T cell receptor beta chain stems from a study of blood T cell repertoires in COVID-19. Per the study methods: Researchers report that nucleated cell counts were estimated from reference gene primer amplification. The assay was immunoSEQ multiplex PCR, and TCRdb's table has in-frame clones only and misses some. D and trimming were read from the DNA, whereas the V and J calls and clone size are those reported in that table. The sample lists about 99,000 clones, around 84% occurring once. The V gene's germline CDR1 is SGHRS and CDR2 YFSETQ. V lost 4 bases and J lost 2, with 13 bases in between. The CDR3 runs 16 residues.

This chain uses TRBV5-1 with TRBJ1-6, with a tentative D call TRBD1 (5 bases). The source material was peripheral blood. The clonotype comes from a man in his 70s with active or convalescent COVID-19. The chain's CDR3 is CASSVGGSPYNSPLHF. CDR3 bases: TGCGCCAGCAGCGTCGGGGGTTCCCCCTATAATTCACCCCTCCACTTT.